The TCR beta chain described here comes from a study of OX40 agonist ivuxolimab in advanced cancers. Across the whole study: Every patient in dose escalation had hepatocellular carcinoma, melanoma, renal cell or head and neck cancer.

Germline values: CDR1 MGHDK, CDR2 SYGVNS. Trimming removed 6 bases from V and 5 bases from J, with 7 bases in between. This CDR3 region has 11 residues. Sequencing was performed with immunoSEQ multiplex PCR; in TCRdb, only in-frame clones are kept and a portion is missing. The sample holds fewer than 85,000 clones, 65% to 90% seen once. It was autoimmune disease history or systemic immunosuppression that excluded patients. The study, taken as a whole, reports: Normalized expansion of T-cell clones was also low for some nonresponders. The study observed clonal expansion of CD4+ and CD8+ blood T cells by week 6 at 0.1 to 3.0 mg/kg.

In regard to this clone: Its antigen is undetermined.

The sample was CD4+ or CD8+ T cells sorted from blood, taken in a trial of the OX40 agonist ivuxolimab. The sequence derives from an adult with an advanced solid tumor such as melanoma, head and neck, liver or kidney cancer. The chain recombines TRBV25-1 with TRBJ1-2; D is unclear. CDR3 protein: CASRAIYGYTF. The CDR3 DNA sequence: TGTGCCAGCAGGGCGATATATGGCTACACCTTC.